These 29 T cell receptor beta chains originate from one sample sequenced in a study of blood T cell repertoires in COVID-19. The protocol was immunoSEQ multiplex PCR, while the TCRdb copy is restricted to in-frame clones and leaves out a portion. Of about 44,000 clones detected, 75% to 90% appear once; the ten largest clones hold more than 20%. Sequencing input: peripheral blood. The receptors originated from a woman of 80 years or more in a cohort sampled during active or convalescent COVID-19.

The chain links TRBV28 to TRBJ1-6; tentative D call: TRBD1 (5 bases). V was pared by 3 bases and J by 5 bases, with 14 bases between. The germline V gene encodes CDR1 MDHEN and CDR2 SYDVKM. The CDR3 loop spans 16 amino acids. The CDR3 sequence is CASSFLWTPDNSPLHF. CDR3 nucleotide sequence: TGTGCCAGCAGTTTTCTATGGACACCTGATAATTCACCCCTCCACTTT.

The V call is TRBV5-1, the J call TRBJ1-2, with a possible D match to TRBD1 (6 bases). Trimming took off 0 bases at V and 8 bases at J, with 14 bases between the two ends. The CDR3 sequence is 14 residues long. Germline V gene sequence: CDR1 SGHRS, CDR2 YFSETQ. The CDR3 here is CASSLAPPGEGYTF. CDR3 coding DNA: TGCGCCAGCAGCTTGGCGCCGCCAGGGGAAGGCTACACCTTC.

This chain connects TRBV10-3 to TRBJ1-3, with D possibly TRBD1 on 6 matching bases. The CDR3 is 13 residues long. Germline-derived CDR1 and CDR2 are ENHRY and SYGVKD. The ends were cut back, 6 bases at V and 0 bases at J, with 6 bases in the middle. The CDR3 sequence is CAIRDSSGNTIYF. DNA for the CDR3: TGTGCCATCAGGGACAGCTCTGGAAACACCATATATTTT.

The J gene is TRBJ1-4, the V gene TRBV19; 7 bases fit TRBD1. V lost 1 base, J lost 10 bases, and 6 bases stayed unmatched. The germline CDR1 and CDR2 sequences are LNHDA and SQIVND (reference sequence). The CDR3 runs to 14 residues. This CDR3 is CASSIVGGSGKLFF. CDR3 nucleotide sequence: TGTGCCAGTAGTATAGTAGGGGGCTCCGGAAAACTGTTTTTT.

The chain is built from TRBV2 and TRBJ2-5, with a weak D call TRBD1 (6 bases). The length of the CDR3 is 14 residues. Per the germline V gene, CDR1 is SNHLY and CDR2 is FYNNEI. The V end was cut by 9 bases, the J end by 3 bases, with 17 bases between. The CDR3, as DNA: TGTGCCAGTGACCAGGGGCCTTTAAAAGAGACCCAGTACTTC. Protein: CASDQGPLKETQYF.

This chain links TRBV5-1 with TRBJ2-7; 7 nucleotides match TRBD1. CDR1 and CDR2 (germline): SGHRS, YFSETQ. The CDR3 runs 15 residues. Trimming took 4 bases from V and 0 from J; bases not matched to a gene: 7. The CDR3 coding sequence is TGCGCCAGCAGCCCCGACAGGGCCCTCTCCTACGAGCAGTACTTC. Translating it yields CASSPDRALSYEQYF.

V gene TRBV3-1 (or the pseudogene TRBV3-2) combines with J gene TRBJ2-7, with 9 nucleotides matching TRBD2. In germline, CDR1 is LGHDT, CDR2 YNNKEL (reference sequence). The CDR3 length is 17 residues. Trimming cost V 5 bases and J 1 base; bases outside gene matches: 12. CDR3 sequence reads: CASSSSSGRESSYEQYF. CDR3 sequence (DNA): TGTGCCAGCAGCTCGAGTAGCGGGAGAGAATCGTCCTACGAGCAGTACTTC.

The chain carries TRBV19 and TRBJ1-6; 12 nucleotides agree with TRBD1. CDR1 and CDR2 (germline): LNHDA, SQIVND (reference sequence). This CDR3 has 15 residues. V lost 5 bases and J lost 9; bases outside the gene matches: 5. CDR3 nucleotide sequence: TGTGCCAGTAGTCCAGGGACAGGGGGCCGTTCACCCCTCCACTTT. Translating gives CASSPGTGGRSPLHF.

This chain links TRBV5-1 with TRBJ1-4; 8 nucleotides agree with TRBD1. The CDR3 loop spans 15 amino acids. CDR1 is SGHRS, CDR2 YFSETQ, per germline. The ends lost 0 bases at V and 3 bases at J; junction bases unmatched: 1. The CDR3 sequence is CASSLGTGPNEKLFF. CDR3 DNA sequence: TGCGCCAGCAGCTTGGGGACAGGGCCTAATGAAAAACTGTTTTTT.

V is TRBV4-1 and J is TRBJ1-1; 8 positions agree with TRBD1. Germline V gives CDR1 MGHRA, CDR2 YSYEKL. The CDR3 runs to 15 residues. V lost 6 bases, J lost 4 bases, and 10 bases stayed unmatched. The CDR3: CASRQQAGGPTEAFF. Written as DNA, the CDR3 is TGCGCCAGCAGACAGCAGGCAGGGGGCCCCACTGAAGCTTTCTTT.

J is TRBJ1-6 and V is TRBV2; D perhaps matches TRBD1 (5 bases). The CDR3 contains 13 residues. V shed 8 bases and J shed 7 bases, with 12 bases lying between them. The germline gives CDR1 SNHLY, CDR2 FYNNEI. The CDR3 coding sequence is TGTGCCAGCTACTTCGGGGGAAATTCACCCCTCCACTTT. Translation: CASYFGGNSPLHF.

Only one count was recorded for this clone. The chain joins TRBV11-2 to TRBJ2-7, with D maybe TRBD1 (6 bases). There are 16 residues in the CDR3. Per germline, CDR1 SGHAT and CDR2 FQNNGV. Trimming cost V 2 bases and J 2 bases, with 16 bases left between them. The CDR3 reads CASSLLQGSGTYEQYF. The CDR3 bases are TGTGCCAGCAGCTTATTACAGGGTTCAGGGACCTACGAGCAGTACTTC.

The chain combines TRBV4-1 with TRBJ1-2; 8 positions match TRBD1. The length of the CDR3 is 15 residues. With V trimmed by 4 bases and J by 0 bases, 4 bases remained unmatched. Per the germline V gene, CDR1 is MGHRA and CDR2 is YSYEKL. The CDR3 loop is CASSLTGGSNYGYTF. The CDR3 DNA reads as TGCGCCAGCAGCCTCACAGGGGGATCTAACTATGGCTACACCTTC.

The chain combines TRBV5-1 with TRBJ2-1; TRBD2 agrees at 11 bases. V trimming: 1 base; J trimming: 7 bases; junction bases outside the gene matches: 4. Germline loops: CDR1 SGHRS, CDR2 YFSETQ. The CDR3 totals 15 residues. CDR3 loop: CASSLTSGSLNEQFF. The CDR3 bases are TGCGCCAGCAGCTTGACTAGCGGGAGCTTGAATGAGCAGTTCTTC.

The chain carries TRBV6-5 and TRBJ1-6; 7 bases fit TRBD1. CDR1 is MNHEY and CDR2 is SVGAGI in the germline V gene. This CDR3 is 15 amino acids long. After removal of 5 bases from V and 7 bases from J, the junction contained 8 bases not matched to a gene. The CDR3 loop reads CASSLRQGGNSPLHF. The CDR3 DNA sequence: TGTGCCAGCAGTCTCCGACAGGGTGGCAATTCACCCCTCCACTTT.

The V gene is TRBV7-8, the J gene TRBJ2-2; D not resolved. Trimming took off 1 base at V and 4 bases at J, with 10 bases between the two ends. Germline CDR1 and CDR2: SGHVS and FQNEAQ. CDR3 length equals 15 residues. The CDR3 DNA is TGTGCCAGCAGCTTAGTGAAGAGTTTCACCGGGGAGCTGTTTTTT. Translation gives CASSLVKSFTGELFF. The whole variable domain, remainder taken from reference TRBV7-8 and TRBJ2-2, is GAGVSQSPRYKVAKRGQDVALRCDPISGHVSLFWYQQALGQGPEFLTYFQNEAQLDKSGLPSDRFFAERPEGSVSTLKIQRTQQEDSAVYLCASSLVKSFTGELFFGEGSRLTVL.

This rearrangement joins TRBV19 to TRBJ1-1; tentatively, D is TRBD1 (6 bases). Germline V gene lookup returns CDR1 LNHDA and CDR2 SQIVND (reference sequence). This CDR3 is 17 amino acids long. V was shortened by 6 bases and J by 4 bases, with 24 bases between the two germline ends. In nucleotides, the CDR3 is TGTGCCAGTAGAACGTCCATTGGGGGGGCCAGGGGCACTGAAGCTTTCTTT. Amino acid sequence: CASRTSIGGARGTEAFF.

The chain is built from TRBV5-4 and TRBJ1-1; 8 bases agree with TRBD1. Trimming removed 4 bases from V and 5 bases from J; junction bases left unmatched: 10. CDR3 size: 15 residues. CDR1 SGHNT and CDR2 YYREEE come from the germline V gene (reference sequence). The CDR3 coding sequence is TGTGCCAGCAGCCGAATTGACAGGGGTGAAACTGAAGCTTTCTTT. Translated: CASSRIDRGETEAFF.

This chain joins TRBV9 and TRBJ1-6, with 9 bases that match TRBD1. After removal of 4 bases from V and 9 bases from J, the junction contained 8 bases not matched to a gene. Germline V CDR1 and CDR2: SGDLS, YYNGEE. The CDR3 is 15 residues long. CDR3 nucleotide sequence: TGTGCCAGCAGCTTCGCGACAGGGGGAAGTTCACCCCTCCACTTT. Translation: CASSFATGGSSPLHF.

The chain has TRBV20-1 and TRBJ2-7; D uncertain. The ends were cut back, 3 bases at V and 2 bases at J, with 8 bases in the middle. The CDR3 contains 12 residues. CDR1 is DFQATT and CDR2 is SNEGSKA in the germline V gene (reference sequence). The CDR3 spells CSASSVTYEQYF. The DNA of the CDR3 is TGCAGTGCTAGTTCGGTTACCTACGAGCAGTACTTC.

The chain carries TRBV5-1 and TRBJ1-4, with D maybe TRBD1 (6 bases). CDR1 is SGHRS and CDR2 is YFSETQ in the germline V gene. Trimming stripped 2 bases from V and 7 bases from J, with 18 bases between. The CDR3 runs to 16 residues. Here the CDR3 DNA reads TGCGCCAGCAGCTTACAGGGTGACGTGAAGGGTGAAAAACTGTTTTTT. This encodes CASSLQGDVKGEKLFF.

V is TRBV30 and J is TRBJ1-6, with TRBD1 identical over 9 bases. V dropped 0 bases and J dropped 0; count of bases not matched to a gene: 9. The V gene's germline CDR1 is GTSNPN and CDR2 SVGIG (reference sequence). This CDR3 is 19 amino acids long. CDR3 in amino acids: CAWSVLSGTGSSYNSPLHF. In DNA form, the CDR3 reads TGTGCCTGGAGTGTACTTTCTGGGACAGGGAGCTCCTATAATTCACCCCTCCACTTT.

The rearrangement joins TRBV7-2 to TRBJ1-1; possible D gene TRBD1, 5 bases. V was shortened by 1 base and J by 7 bases, with 10 bases between the two germline ends. Germline CDR1 SGHTA, CDR2 FQGNSA. The CDR3 is 13 residues long. The CDR3, as DNA: TGTGCCAGCAGCTTAGGGGGCGCCGGTGAAGCTTTCTTT. Translating gives CASSLGGAGEAFF.

The J gene is TRBJ2-7, the V gene TRBV21-1; no check of the table's D call, TRBD2, against the DNA was made. TRBV21-1 constitutes a pseudogene. The CDR3 totals 15 residues. CDR3 nucleotides: TGTGCCAGCAGCAAAATAGCGTCTAACTCCTACGAGCAGTACTTC. Residues: CASSKIASNSYEQYF.

The chain employs TRBV12-3 or TRBV12-4 and TRBJ2-5, with 7 bases aligning to TRBD1. V shed 5 bases, J shed 10 bases, and the junction held 10 bases outside the gene matches. This CDR3 region has 13 residues. In DNA form, the CDR3 reads TGTGCCAGCAGTATCACAGGGGCGGATAACCAGTACTTC. It codes for CASSITGADNQYF.

V and J are TRBV18 and TRBJ1-2; D is unresolved. The germline V gene encodes CDR1 KGHSH and CDR2 LQKENI. This CDR3 comprises 15 residues. V was pared by 1 base and J by 4 bases, with 13 bases between. For the CDR3, the DNA is TGTGCCAGCTCACCACTCCGACGGGAGGGCTATGGCTACACCTTC. Protein product: CASSPLRREGYGYTF. The full variable domain, completed using reference TRBV18 and TRBJ1-2, is NAGVMQNPRHLVRRRGQEARLRCSPMKGHSHVYWYRQLPEEGLKFMVYLQKENIIDESGMPKERFSAEFPKEGPSILRIQQVVRGDSAAYFCASSPLRREGYGYTFGSGTRLTVV.

In its sample, this clone was seen once. The chain recombines TRBV6-2 or TRBV6-3 with TRBJ1-2; 8 nucleotides agree with TRBD1. The CDR3 is 15 residues long. Trimming took 0 bases from V and 4 from J; bases not matched to a gene: 4. Germline V gene lookup returns CDR1 MNHEY and CDR2 SVGEGT. CDR3 amino acids: CASSYSGQAPYGYTF. The CDR3 DNA reads as TGTGCCAGCAGTTACTCGGGACAGGCCCCCTATGGCTACACCTTC.

The chain has TRBV6-5 and TRBJ2-2; TRBD2 matches at 9 bases. The germline CDR1 and CDR2 sequences are MNHEY and SVGAGI. The CDR3 runs to 15 residues. J was trimmed by 7 bases and V by 0 bases; bases with no gene match: 3. The CDR3 region has the DNA TGTGCCAGCAGTTACTCGGCGGGGGGGATCGGGGAGCTGTTTTTT. Protein: CASSYSAGGIGELFF.

This rearrangement joins TRBV29-1 to TRBJ2-7; perhaps TRBD1 as D (6 bases). CDR1 and CDR2 from the germline V gene are SQVTM and ANQGSEA. Deletions cut 4 bases from V and 6 bases from J, with 10 bases between. The CDR3 is made up of 11 amino acids. The CDR3 region has the DNA TGCAGCGTTGGACCCAGGGGCGAGCAGTACTTC. Its protein product is CSVGPRGEQYF.